The rows below give T cell receptor beta chains drawn from one sample of a study of T cells in Graves' hyperthyroidism and ophthalmopathy. TCRdb independently ran MiXCR on the multiplex PCR reads; one entry per CDR3 protein. The repertoire consists of a few hundred thousand distinct CDR3 sequences, with approximately 14% occurring once and the leading ten covering 13%. The sample was blood. These receptors all stem from a woman between 40 and 50 years old with Graves' hyperthyroidism that later progressed to Graves' ophthalmopathy. Each CDR3 is given with its conserved first and last residue. The D gene is left open where the match is weak. The size of a clone is reported for some rows only, either as once, few or many, or as a class for expanded clones.

j_gene: TRBJ1-2
d_gene: TRBD1
v_gene: TRBV11-2
abundance: NA
CDR3aa: CASSLDLGIQGDGYTF
CDR3nt: TGTGCCAGCAGCTTAGACCTAGGGATACAGGGGGATGGCTACACCTTC

j_gene: TRBJ2-6
d_gene: TRBD2
v_gene: TRBV20-1
abundance: few
CDR3aa: CSARPLAGVSVANVLTF
CDR3nt: TGCAGTGCTAGACCTCTAGCGGGAGTATCTGTGGCCAACGTCCTGACTTTC

j_gene: TRBJ1-5
d_gene: NA
v_gene: TRBV28
abundance: NA
CDR3aa: CASRPSRGDNQPQHF
CDR3nt: TGTGCCAGCAGACCATCGAGGGGTGATAATCAGCCCCAGCATTTT

j_gene: TRBJ1-6
d_gene: TRBD1
v_gene: TRBV11-3
abundance: many
CDR3aa: CASNVDGTADSPLHF
CDR3nt: TGTGCCAGCAACGTGGATGGGACAGCAGATTCACCCCTCCACTTT

j_gene: TRBJ1-2
d_gene: TRBD1
v_gene: TRBV12-3/TRBV12-4
abundance: NA
CDR3aa: CASSQDRDRAGYTF
CDR3nt: TGTGCCAGCAGCCAAGATCGGGACAGGGCCGGCTACACCTTC

j_gene: TRBJ1-1
d_gene: NA
v_gene: TRBV30
abundance: many
CDR3aa: CAHKGGLAEAFF
CDR3nt: TGTGCCCATAAAGGGGGTCTCGCTGAAGCTTTCTTT

j_gene: TRBJ2-2
d_gene: NA
v_gene: TRBV12-3/TRBV12-4
abundance: many
CDR3aa: CASNIRQGGTGELFF
CDR3nt: TGTGCCAGCAACATTCGACAGGGAGGGACCGGGGAGCTGTTTTTT

j_gene: TRBJ2-1
d_gene: NA
v_gene: TRBV27
abundance: few
CDR3aa: CASSSALRDSSDNEQFF
CDR3nt: TGTGCCAGCAGCTCGGCCCTCCGGGACTCATCGGACAATGAGCAGTTCTTC

j_gene: TRBJ2-1
d_gene: NA
v_gene: TRBV9
abundance: many
CDR3aa: CASSDTQGKVRNEQFF
CDR3nt: TGTGCCAGCAGTGACACCCAGGGGAAAGTACGGAATGAGCAGTTCTTC

j_gene: TRBJ2-7
d_gene: NA
v_gene: TRBV4-2
abundance: NA
CDR3aa: CASSHRDSLYEQYF
CDR3nt: TGTGCCAGCAGCCATCGGGACTCGCTATACGAGCAGTACTTC

j_gene: TRBJ2-7
d_gene: TRBD1
v_gene: TRBV10-3
abundance: NA
CDR3aa: CAISSTGGHEQYF
CDR3nt: TGTGCCATCAGTTCGACAGGGGGACACGAGCAGTACTTC

j_gene: TRBJ2-7
d_gene: TRBD2
v_gene: TRBV27
abundance: many
CDR3aa: CASTPKSVWGGVYEQYF
CDR3nt: TGTGCCAGCACCCCCAAATCGGTTTGGGGGGGGGTGTACGAGCAGTACTTC

j_gene: TRBJ1-1
d_gene: NA
v_gene: TRBV5-1
abundance: many
CDR3aa: CASSLWAENTEAFF
CDR3nt: TGCGCCAGCAGCTTGTGGGCGGAGAACACTGAAGCTTTCTTT

j_gene: TRBJ1-1
d_gene: NA
v_gene: TRBV2
abundance: many
CDR3aa: CASSEAKGRMNTEAFF
CDR3nt: TGTGCCAGCAGTGAAGCGAAGGGGCGCATGAACACTGAAGCTTTCTTT

j_gene: TRBJ2-2
d_gene: NA
v_gene: TRBV6-6
abundance: many
CDR3aa: CASSYSSPSNTGELFF
CDR3nt: TGTGCCAGCAGTTACTCTTCGCCTAGCAACACCGGGGAGCTGTTTTTT

j_gene: TRBJ2-3
d_gene: TRBD1
v_gene: TRBV5-1
abundance: NA
CDR3aa: CASSWGTVGADTQYF
CDR3nt: TGCGCCAGCAGCTGGGGGACAGTTGGGGCAGATACGCAGTATTTT

j_gene: TRBJ2-5
d_gene: TRBD1
v_gene: TRBV4-2
abundance: NA
CDR3aa: CASSQKTMGQKMRETQYF
CDR3nt: TGTGCCAGCAGCCAAAAAACTATGGGACAGAAAATGAGGGAGACCCAGTACTTC

j_gene: TRBJ2-7
d_gene: TRBD1
v_gene: TRBV5-1
abundance: NA
CDR3aa: CASSSTGQGSYEQYF
CDR3nt: TGCGCCAGCAGCTCGACTGGACAGGGTTCCTACGAGCAGTACTTC

j_gene: TRBJ2-7
d_gene: TRBD1
v_gene: TRBV20-1
abundance: many
CDR3aa: CSAVPGQTYEQYF
CDR3nt: TGCAGTGCTGTCCCGGGACAGACCTACGAGCAGTACTTC

j_gene: TRBJ2-1
d_gene: NA
v_gene: TRBV28
abundance: many
CDR3aa: CASSLFSGGRGYNEQFF
CDR3nt: TGTGCCAGCAGTTTATTTTCCGGGGGAAGGGGCTACAATGAGCAGTTCTTC

j_gene: TRBJ2-2
d_gene: NA
v_gene: TRBV11-2
abundance: many
CDR3aa: CASSLDAQTVGTGELFF
CDR3nt: TGTGCCAGCAGCTTAGATGCCCAAACGGTGGGCACCGGGGAGCTGTTTTTT

j_gene: TRBJ2-7
d_gene: TRBD2
v_gene: TRBV28
abundance: many
CDR3aa: CASTYGTSGAPGEQYF
CDR3nt: TGTGCCAGCACCTACGGGACTAGCGGGGCCCCCGGCGAGCAGTACTTC

j_gene: TRBJ2-2
d_gene: NA
v_gene: TRBV27
abundance: many
CDR3aa: CASRRDTANTGELFF
CDR3nt: TGTGCCAGCAGGAGGGACACCGCGAACACCGGGGAGCTGTTTTTT

j_gene: TRBJ2-1
d_gene: TRBD1
v_gene: TRBV29-1
abundance: many
CDR3aa: CSGRLDRNNEQFF
CDR3nt: TGCAGCGGGAGGTTGGACAGGAACAATGAGCAGTTCTTC

j_gene: TRBJ2-4
d_gene: NA
v_gene: TRBV6-1
abundance: many
CDR3aa: CASSERSRKNIQYF
CDR3nt: TGTGCCAGCAGTGAACGTTCGAGGAAAAACATTCAGTACTTC

j_gene: TRBJ2-1
d_gene: TRBD2
v_gene: TRBV12-3/TRBV12-4
abundance: many
CDR3aa: CASSPPGLADYNEQFF
CDR3nt: TGTGCCAGCAGTCCACCGGGACTAGCGGATTACAATGAGCAGTTCTTC

j_gene: TRBJ2-5
d_gene: NA
v_gene: TRBV19
abundance: few
CDR3aa: CASSGTHQETQYF
CDR3nt: TGTGCCAGTAGCGGGACTCACCAAGAGACCCAGTACTTC

j_gene: TRBJ2-5
d_gene: TRBD1
v_gene: TRBV4-1
abundance: NA
CDR3aa: CASSQDRTGWAQYF
CDR3nt: TGCGCCAGCAGCCAAGATCGGACAGGGTGGGCCCAGTACTTC

j_gene: TRBJ2-1
d_gene: NA
v_gene: TRBV12-5
abundance: many
CDR3aa: CASANGLISSYNEQFF
CDR3nt: TGTGCTAGTGCCAACGGACTAATTAGCTCCTACAATGAGCAGTTCTTC

j_gene: TRBJ1-1
d_gene: NA
v_gene: TRBV10-3
abundance: many
CDR3aa: CAISEQKNTEAFF
CDR3nt: TGTGCCATCAGTGAACAGAAGAACACTGAAGCTTTCTTT

j_gene: TRBJ1-5
d_gene: TRBD1
v_gene: TRBV5-6
abundance: many
CDR3aa: CASSQGQVYSNQPQHF
CDR3nt: TGTGCCAGCAGCCAGGGACAGGTGTATAGCAATCAGCCCCAGCATTTT

j_gene: TRBJ1-2
d_gene: TRBD1
v_gene: TRBV2
abundance: many
CDR3aa: CASSESYTGALTGYTF
CDR3nt: TGTGCCAGCAGTGAATCCTACACAGGGGCACTTACTGGCTACACCTTC

j_gene: TRBJ1-4
d_gene: NA
v_gene: TRBV10-2
abundance: NA
CDR3aa: CASSAWGDGKLFF
CDR3nt: TGCGCCAGCAGTGCATGGGGGGATGGAAAACTGTTTTTT

j_gene: TRBJ2-1
d_gene: NA
v_gene: TRBV7-9
abundance: many
CDR3aa: CASSGSAYNEQFF
CDR3nt: TGTGCCAGCAGCGGGAGCGCTTACAATGAGCAGTTCTTC

j_gene: TRBJ1-5
d_gene: TRBD1
v_gene: TRBV12-3/TRBV12-4
abundance: NA
CDR3aa: CASSSSGTGVRQPQHF
CDR3nt: TGTGCCAGCAGTTCCTCCGGGACAGGGGTACGACAGCCCCAGCATTTT